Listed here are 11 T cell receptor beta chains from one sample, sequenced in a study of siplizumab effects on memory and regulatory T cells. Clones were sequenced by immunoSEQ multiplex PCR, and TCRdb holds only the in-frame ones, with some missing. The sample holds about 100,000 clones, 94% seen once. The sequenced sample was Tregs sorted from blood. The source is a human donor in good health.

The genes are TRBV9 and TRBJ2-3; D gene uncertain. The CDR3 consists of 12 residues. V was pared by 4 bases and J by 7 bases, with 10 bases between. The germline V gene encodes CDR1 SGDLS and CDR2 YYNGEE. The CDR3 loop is CASSPQTYTQYF. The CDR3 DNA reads TGTGCCAGCAGCCCCCAAACGTATACGCAGTATTTT.

The CDR3 spells CAWRRYNSGTAYGYTF. The CDR3 DNA reads TGTGCCTGGAGGCGTTATAATTCCGGGACAGCCTATGGCTACACCTTC. This chain joins TRBV30 and TRBJ1-2, with 7 bases identical to TRBD1. V was pared by 3 bases and J by 4 bases, with 14 bases of the junction left unmatched. CDR1 GTSNPN and CDR2 SVGIG come from the germline V gene (reference sequence). This CDR3 spans 16 amino acids.

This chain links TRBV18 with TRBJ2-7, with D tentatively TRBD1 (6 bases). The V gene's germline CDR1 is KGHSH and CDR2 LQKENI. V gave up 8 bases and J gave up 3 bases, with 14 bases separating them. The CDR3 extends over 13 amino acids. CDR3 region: CASTTGQSYEQYF. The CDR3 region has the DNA TGTGCCAGCACCACGGGACAAAGCTACGAGCAGTACTTC. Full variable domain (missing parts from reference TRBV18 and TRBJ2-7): NAGVMQNPRHLVRRRGQEARLRCSPMKGHSHVYWYRQLPEEGLKFMVYLQKENIIDESGMPKERFSAEFPKEGPSILRIQQVVRGDSAAYFCASTTGQSYEQYFGPGTRLTVT.

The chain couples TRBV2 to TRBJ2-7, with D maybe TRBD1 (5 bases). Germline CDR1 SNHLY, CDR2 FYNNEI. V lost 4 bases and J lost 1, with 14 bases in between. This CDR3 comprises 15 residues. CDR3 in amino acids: CASSAVAGYSYEQYF. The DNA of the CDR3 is TGTGCCAGCAGTGCCGTGGCAGGGTATTCCTACGAGCAGTACTTC.

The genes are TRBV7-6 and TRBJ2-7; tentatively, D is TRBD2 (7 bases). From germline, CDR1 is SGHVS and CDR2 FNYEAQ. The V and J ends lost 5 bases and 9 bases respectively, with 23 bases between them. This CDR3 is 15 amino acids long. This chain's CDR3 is CASSPAAGAQMGQYF. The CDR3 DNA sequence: TGTGCCAGCAGCCCGGCGGCGGGGGCCCAGATGGGGCAGTACTTC.

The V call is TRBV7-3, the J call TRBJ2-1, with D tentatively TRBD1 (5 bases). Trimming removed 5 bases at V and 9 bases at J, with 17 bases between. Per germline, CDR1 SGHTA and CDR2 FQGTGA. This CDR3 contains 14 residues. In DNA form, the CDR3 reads TGTGCCAGCAGCCTCGGACAACCGCTAAGTGAGCAGTTCTTC. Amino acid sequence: CASSLGQPLSEQFF. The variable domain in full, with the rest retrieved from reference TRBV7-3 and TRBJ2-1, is GAGVSQTPSNKVTEKGKYVELRCDPISGHTALYWYRQSLGQGPEFLIYFQGTGAADDSGLPNDRFFAVRPEGSVSTLKIQRTERGDSAVYLCASSLGQPLSEQFFGPGTRLTVL.

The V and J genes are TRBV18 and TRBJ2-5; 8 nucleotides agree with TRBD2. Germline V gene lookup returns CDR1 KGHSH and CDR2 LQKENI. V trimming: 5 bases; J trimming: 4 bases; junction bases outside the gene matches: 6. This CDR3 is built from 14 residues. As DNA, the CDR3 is TGTGCCAGCTCAGTCAGCGGGAGTGGAGAGACCCAGTACTTC. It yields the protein CASSVSGSGETQYF.

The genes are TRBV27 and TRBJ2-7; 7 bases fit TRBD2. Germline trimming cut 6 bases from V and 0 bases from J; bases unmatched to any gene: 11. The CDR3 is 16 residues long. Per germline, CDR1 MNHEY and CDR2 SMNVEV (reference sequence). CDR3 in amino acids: CASRRASGASSYEQYF. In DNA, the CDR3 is TGTGCCAGCAGGAGGGCTAGCGGAGCTAGCTCCTACGAGCAGTACTTC.

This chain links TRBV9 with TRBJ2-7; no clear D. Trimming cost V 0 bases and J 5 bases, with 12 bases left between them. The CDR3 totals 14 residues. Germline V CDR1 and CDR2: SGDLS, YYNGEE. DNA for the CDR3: TGTGCCAGCAGCGTAGATGGTGCTAAGCACGAGCAGTACTTC. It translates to CASSVDGAKHEQYF.

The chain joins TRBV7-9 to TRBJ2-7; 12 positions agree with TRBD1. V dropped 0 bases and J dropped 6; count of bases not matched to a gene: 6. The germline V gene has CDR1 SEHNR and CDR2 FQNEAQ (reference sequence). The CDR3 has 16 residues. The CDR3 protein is CASSLASWGQGAEQYF. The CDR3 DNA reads TGTGCCAGCAGCTTAGCGAGTTGGGGACAGGGGGCCGAGCAGTACTTC.

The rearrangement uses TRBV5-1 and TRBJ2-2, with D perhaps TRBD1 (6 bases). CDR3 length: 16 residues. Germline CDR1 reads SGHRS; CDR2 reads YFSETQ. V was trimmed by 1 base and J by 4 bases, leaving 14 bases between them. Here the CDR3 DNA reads TGCGCCAGCAGCTTGCATTTGGAGACAGGCACCGGGGAGCTGTTTTTT. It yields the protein CASSLHLETGTGELFF.